This T cell receptor beta chain was retrieved from a study of blood T cell repertoires in COVID-19. Before being deemed recovered, Cohort 3 donors had two negative PCRs, clearance, or symptom resolution. V was shortened by 6 bases and J by 3 bases, with 15 bases between the two germline ends. The CDR3 consists of 15 residues. Germline V gene sequence: CDR1 KGHDR, CDR2 SFDVKD. Original analysis: Quantification of nucleated cells was approximated via reference gene primer amplification. The repertoire was sequenced with immunoSEQ multiplex PCR; TCRdb's copy has only in-frame clones and lacks some. That table gives V, J and clone size, and the DNA gave D and trimming. This sample yields around 310,000 clones, of which roughly 88% are seen a single time; less than 6.5% belongs to the top ten.

The chain recombines TRBV24-1 with TRBJ2-3; the D gene is possibly TRBD1 (5 bases). The sample consisted of PBMCs or T cells enriched from blood (not recorded which). The sequence came from a man in his thirties or forties who had recovered from COVID-19. CDR3 loop: CATSPTGPATDTQYF. Written as DNA, the CDR3 is TGTGCCACCAGTCCCACAGGTCCTGCGACAGATACGCAGTATTTT.